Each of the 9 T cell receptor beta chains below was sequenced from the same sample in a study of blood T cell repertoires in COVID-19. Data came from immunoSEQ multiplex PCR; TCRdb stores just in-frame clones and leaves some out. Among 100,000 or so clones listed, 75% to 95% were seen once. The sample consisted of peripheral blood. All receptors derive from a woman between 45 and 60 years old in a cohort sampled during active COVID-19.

The CDR3 loop is CASSTGFSTNEKLFF. In DNA, the CDR3 is TGTGCCAGCAGTACAGGGTTTTCGACTAATGAAAAACTGTTTTTT. V usage is TRBV6-5 and J usage is TRBJ1-4; possibly TRBD1 for D (6 bases). Germline loops: CDR1 MNHEY, CDR2 SVGAGI. V was shortened by 5 bases and J by 2 bases, with 12 bases between the two germline ends. CDR3 length equals 15 residues.

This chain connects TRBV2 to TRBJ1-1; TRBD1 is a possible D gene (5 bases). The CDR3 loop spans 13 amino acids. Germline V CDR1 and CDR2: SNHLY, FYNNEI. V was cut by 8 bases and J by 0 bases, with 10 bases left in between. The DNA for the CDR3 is TGTGCCAGCGGCAGGGCGATGAACACTGAAGCTTTCTTT. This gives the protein CASGRAMNTEAFF.

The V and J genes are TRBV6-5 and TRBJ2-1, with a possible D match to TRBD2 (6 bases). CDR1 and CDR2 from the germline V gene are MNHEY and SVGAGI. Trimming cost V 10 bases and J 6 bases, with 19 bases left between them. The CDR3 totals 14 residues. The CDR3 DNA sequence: TGTGCCACCAGATCCGACGGGGGATCCAATGAGCAGTTCTTC. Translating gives CATRSDGGSNEQFF.

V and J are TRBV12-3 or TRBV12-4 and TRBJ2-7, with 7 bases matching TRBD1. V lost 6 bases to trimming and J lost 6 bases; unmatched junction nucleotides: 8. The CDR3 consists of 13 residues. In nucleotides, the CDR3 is TGTGCCAGCAGACCGGGACAGTCTGCCGAGCAGTACTTC. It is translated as CASRPGQSAEQYF.

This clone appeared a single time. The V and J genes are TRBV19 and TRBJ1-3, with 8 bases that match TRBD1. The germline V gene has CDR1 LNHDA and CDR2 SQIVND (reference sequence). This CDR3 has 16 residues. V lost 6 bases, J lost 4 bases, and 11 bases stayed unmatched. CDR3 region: CASSITVRGLGNTIYF. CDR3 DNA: TGTGCCAGTAGCATAACGGTCAGGGGGCTCGGAAACACCATATATTTT. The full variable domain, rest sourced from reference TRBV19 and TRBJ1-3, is DGGITQSPKYLFRKEGQNVTLSCEQNLNHDAMYWYRQDPGQGLRLIYYSQIVNDFQKGDIAEGYSVSREKKESFPLTVTSAQKNPTAFYLCASSITVRGLGNTIYFGEGSWLTVV.

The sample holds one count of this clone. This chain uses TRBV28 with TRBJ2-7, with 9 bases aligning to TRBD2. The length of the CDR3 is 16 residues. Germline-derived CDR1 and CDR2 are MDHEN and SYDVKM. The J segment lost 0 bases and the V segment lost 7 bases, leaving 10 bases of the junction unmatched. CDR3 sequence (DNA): TGTGCCAGCATCAGCGGGGGGCGGGAGGGCTCCTACGAGCAGTACTTC. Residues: CASISGGREGSYEQYF.

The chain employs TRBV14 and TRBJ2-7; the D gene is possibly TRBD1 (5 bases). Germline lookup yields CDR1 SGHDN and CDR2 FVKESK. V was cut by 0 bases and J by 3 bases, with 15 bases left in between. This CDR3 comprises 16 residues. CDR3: CASSQELRTSYYEQYF. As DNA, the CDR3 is TGTGCCAGCAGCCAAGAACTGCGGACATCTTACTACGAGCAGTACTTC.

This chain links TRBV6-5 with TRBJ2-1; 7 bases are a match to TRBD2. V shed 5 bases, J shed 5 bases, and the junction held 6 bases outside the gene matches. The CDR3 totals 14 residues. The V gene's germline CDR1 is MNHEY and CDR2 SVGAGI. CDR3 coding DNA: TGTGCCAGCAGTCGGAGGCGGGAGAACAATGAGCAGTTCTTC. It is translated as CASSRRRENNEQFF.

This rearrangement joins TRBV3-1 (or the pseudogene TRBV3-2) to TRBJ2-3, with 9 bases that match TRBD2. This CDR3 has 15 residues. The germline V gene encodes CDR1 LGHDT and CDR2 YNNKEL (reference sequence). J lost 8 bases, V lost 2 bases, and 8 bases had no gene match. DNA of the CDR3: TGTGCCAGCAGCCAAATGGCGGGAGGGCAAGGTACGCAGTATTTT. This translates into CASSQMAGGQGTQYF.